This T cell receptor (beta chain) was captured by sequencing in a study of beta chain features in type 1 diabetes. Findings and limits, study-wide: In all four CD4+ subsets, TCRB CDR3 length was significantly, moderately reduced in type 1 diabetes.

This CDR3 comprises 13 residues. CDR1 is SEHNR, CDR2 FQNEAQ, per germline (reference sequence). V lost 4 bases and J 6 bases, leaving 13 bases between the germline ends. Since all of the isolated RNA was reverse transcribed, expressed TCRB transcripts were what got sequenced. The assay was immunoSEQ multiplex PCR, and TCRdb's table has in-frame clones only and misses some. The sample yields 200,000 to 300,000 clones, approximately 10% seen once. Details on this clone: Antigen specificity is unknown.

The sequence was obtained from a man aged 30 to 45 with type 1 diabetes. The chain joins TRBV7-9 to TRBJ2-7; D might be TRBD2 (5 bases). The sequencing sample was made of naive CD4+ T cells from blood. This CDR3 reads CASSSSGGFEQYF. In DNA, the CDR3 is TGTGCCAGCAGCTCCTCGGGCGGGTTCGAGCAGTACTTC.